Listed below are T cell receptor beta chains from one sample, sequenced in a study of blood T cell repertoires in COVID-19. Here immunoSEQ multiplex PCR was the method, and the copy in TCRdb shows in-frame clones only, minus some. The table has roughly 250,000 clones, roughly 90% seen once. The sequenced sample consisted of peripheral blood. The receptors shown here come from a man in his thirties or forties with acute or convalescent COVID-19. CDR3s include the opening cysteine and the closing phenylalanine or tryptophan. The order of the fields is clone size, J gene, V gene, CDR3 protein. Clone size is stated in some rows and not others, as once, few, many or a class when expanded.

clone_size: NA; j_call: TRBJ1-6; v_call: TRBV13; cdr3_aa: CASSFENRDNSPLHF
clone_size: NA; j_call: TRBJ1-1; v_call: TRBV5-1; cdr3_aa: CASSLIPQGMNTEAFF
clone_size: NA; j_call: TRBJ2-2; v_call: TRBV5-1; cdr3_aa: CASSLRDRGSGELFF
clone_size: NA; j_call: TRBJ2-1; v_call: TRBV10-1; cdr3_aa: CASSESEDRAADEQFF
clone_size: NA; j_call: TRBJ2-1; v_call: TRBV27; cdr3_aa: CASSSHFVGRNNEQFF
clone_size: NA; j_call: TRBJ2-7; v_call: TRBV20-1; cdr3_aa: CSAGGAYEQYF
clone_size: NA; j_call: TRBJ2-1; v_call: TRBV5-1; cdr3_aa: CASRDRPGSYNEQFF
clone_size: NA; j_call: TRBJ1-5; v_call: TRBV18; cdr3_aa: CASSPGTSPQPQHF
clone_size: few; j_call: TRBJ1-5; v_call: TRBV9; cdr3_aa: CASSAGLAGEPQHF
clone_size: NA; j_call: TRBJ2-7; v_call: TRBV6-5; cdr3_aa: CASSFPRTSGIYEQYF
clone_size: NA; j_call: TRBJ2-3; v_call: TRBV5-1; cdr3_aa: CASSLGPSSTDTQYF
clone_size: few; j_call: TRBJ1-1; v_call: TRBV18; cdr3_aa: CASSPIRTEAFF
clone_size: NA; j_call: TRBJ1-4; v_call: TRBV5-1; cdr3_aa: CASSLAESGYNEKLFF
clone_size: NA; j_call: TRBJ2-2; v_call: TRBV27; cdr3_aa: CASSFRSPGELFF
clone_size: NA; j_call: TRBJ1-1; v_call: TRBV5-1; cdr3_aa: CASSPMGQKNTEAFF
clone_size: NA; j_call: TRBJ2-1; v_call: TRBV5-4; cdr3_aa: CASSPGLAGGLQPYNEQFF
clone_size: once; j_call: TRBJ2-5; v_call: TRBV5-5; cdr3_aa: CASSPLGRGRETQYF
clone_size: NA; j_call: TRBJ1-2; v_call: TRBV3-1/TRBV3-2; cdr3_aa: CASSPGTAYGYTF
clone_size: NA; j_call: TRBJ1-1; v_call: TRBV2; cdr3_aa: CASSANRGGNTEAFF
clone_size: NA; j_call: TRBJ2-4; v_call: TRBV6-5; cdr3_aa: CASSLGHLKNIQYF
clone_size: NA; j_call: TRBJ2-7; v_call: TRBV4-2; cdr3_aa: CASSQDGSGGRYEQYF
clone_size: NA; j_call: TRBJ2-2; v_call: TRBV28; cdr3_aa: CASRGGQGMGTGELFF
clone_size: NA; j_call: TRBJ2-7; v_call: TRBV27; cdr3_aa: CASSSMTGGVYEQYF
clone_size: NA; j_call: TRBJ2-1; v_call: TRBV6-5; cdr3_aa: CASSLRTSDDEQFF
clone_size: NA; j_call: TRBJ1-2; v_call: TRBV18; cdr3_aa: CASSPGLFRTGSSYGYTF
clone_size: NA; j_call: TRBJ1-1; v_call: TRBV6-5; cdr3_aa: CASSSFRQGAEAFF
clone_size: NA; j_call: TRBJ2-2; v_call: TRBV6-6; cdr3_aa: CASSPLETGGEGTGELFF
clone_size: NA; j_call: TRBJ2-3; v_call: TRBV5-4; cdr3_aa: CASSVPAGGPRDTQYF
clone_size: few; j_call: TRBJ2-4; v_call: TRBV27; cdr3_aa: CASRGWGNIQYF
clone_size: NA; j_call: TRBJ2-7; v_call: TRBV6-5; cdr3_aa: CASTQGYEQYF
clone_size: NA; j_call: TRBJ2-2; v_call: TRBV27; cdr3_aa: CASSLLGGTGELFF
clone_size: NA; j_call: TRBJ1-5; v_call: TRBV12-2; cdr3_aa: CASRPAPTGSFHQPQHF
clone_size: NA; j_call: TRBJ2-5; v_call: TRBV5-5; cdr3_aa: CASSSWTGGKETQYF
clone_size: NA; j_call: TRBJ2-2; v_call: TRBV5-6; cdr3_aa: CASSAGLAGGPNTGELFF
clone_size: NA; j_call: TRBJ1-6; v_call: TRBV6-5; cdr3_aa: CASRRTGINSPLHF
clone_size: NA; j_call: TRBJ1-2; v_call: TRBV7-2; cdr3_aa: CASSDRQGWYGYTF
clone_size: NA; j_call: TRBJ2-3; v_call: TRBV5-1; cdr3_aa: CASSLEPSGYTDTQYF
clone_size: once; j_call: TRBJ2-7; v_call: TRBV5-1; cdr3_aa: CASSEQGISYEQYF
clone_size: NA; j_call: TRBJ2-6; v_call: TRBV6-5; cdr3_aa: CASSYRRTGANVLTF
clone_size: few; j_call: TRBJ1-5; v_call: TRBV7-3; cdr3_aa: CASSLGTNQPQHF
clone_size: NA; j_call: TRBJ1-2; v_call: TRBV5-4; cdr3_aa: CASSLPTPGEGYTF
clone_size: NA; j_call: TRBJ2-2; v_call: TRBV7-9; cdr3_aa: CASRDGTSGTYTGELFF
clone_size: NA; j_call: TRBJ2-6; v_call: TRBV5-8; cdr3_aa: CASSQGQFSGANVLTF
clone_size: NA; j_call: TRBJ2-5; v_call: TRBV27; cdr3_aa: CASSSPGGRETQYF
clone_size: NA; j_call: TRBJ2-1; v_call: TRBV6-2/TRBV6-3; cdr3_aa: CASSYALHEQFF
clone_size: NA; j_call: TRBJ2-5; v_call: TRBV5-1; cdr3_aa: CASRQRLAGVETQYF
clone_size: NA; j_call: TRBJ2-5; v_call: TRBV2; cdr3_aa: CASSATSGGAETQYF
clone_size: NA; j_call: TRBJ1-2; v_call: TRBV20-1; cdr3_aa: CSASMAGYGYTF
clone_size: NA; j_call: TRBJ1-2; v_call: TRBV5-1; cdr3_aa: CASSLERPRDRYTF
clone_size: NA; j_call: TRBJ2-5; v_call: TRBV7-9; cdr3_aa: CASRRTGGETQYF
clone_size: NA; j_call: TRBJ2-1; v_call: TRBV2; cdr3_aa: CASTPDRAGYNEQFF
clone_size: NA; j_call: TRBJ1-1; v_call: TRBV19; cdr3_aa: CASHHGTGKTWDTEAFF
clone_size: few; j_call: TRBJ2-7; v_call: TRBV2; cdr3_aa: CASSKDYSSGEQYF